This section outlines one T cell receptor (beta chain) sequence together with its context. The sample originates from a study of blood T cell repertoires in COVID-19. The CDR3 length is 16 residues. Germline loops: CDR1 MDHEN, CDR2 SYDVKM. Between the trimmed V and J ends, which lost 5 bases and 7 bases, there was a span of 23 bases. The method was immunoSEQ multiplex PCR; TCRdb's version includes in-frame clones alone and lacks a portion of them. The table includes 400,000 to 450,000 clones, over 75% detected once. The J gene is TRBJ1-2, the V gene TRBV28; tentatively, D is TRBD1 (6 bases). This receptor was identified in a man younger than 40 who had recovered from COVID-19. The sample was PBMCs or T cells enriched from blood (not recorded which). CDR3 nucleotides: TGTGCCAGCAGTCCTACGGCCCCCGGGACAACAATTGGCTACACCTTC. As protein: CASSPTAPGTTIGYTF.